This T cell receptor beta chain was recorded in a study of blood T cell repertoires in COVID-19. Study details: Samples of COVID-19 (acute and convalescent) were obtained from the United States, Italy and Spain. T cells, B-cell-depleted T cells, or PBMCs supplied cDNA or gDNA.

In the original workflow: Amplification of reference gene primers was used by the study to estimate nucleated cell counts. Measured with immunoSEQ multiplex PCR; TCRdb has only the in-frame clones, and not every one. The D gene and trimming were derived from the DNA, and the V and J assignments and clone size from that table. The profile shows more than 35,000 clones, about nine tenths of them singletons. The clonotype comes from a human donor in a cohort sampled during active COVID-19. Sample: peripheral blood.

The CDR3: CASSLRQGGLNTEAFF. Here the CDR3 DNA reads TGCGCCAGCAGCTTACGACAGGGGGGGTTGAACACTGAAGCTTTCTTT. This sequence joins TRBV5-1 and TRBJ1-1; 9 nucleotides align to TRBD1. CDR3 length: 16 amino acids. Unmatched junction bases numbered 5, after V lost 2 bases and J lost 0 bases. Looked up from germline, CDR1 is SGHRS and CDR2 is YFSETQ. Variable domain in full (rest from reference TRBV5-1 and TRBJ1-1): KAGVTQTPRYLIKTRGQQVTLSCSPISGHRSVSWYQQTPGQGLQFLFEYFSETQRNKGNFPGRFSGRQFSNSRSEMNVSTLELGDSALYLCASSLRQGGLNTEAFFGQGTRLTVV.